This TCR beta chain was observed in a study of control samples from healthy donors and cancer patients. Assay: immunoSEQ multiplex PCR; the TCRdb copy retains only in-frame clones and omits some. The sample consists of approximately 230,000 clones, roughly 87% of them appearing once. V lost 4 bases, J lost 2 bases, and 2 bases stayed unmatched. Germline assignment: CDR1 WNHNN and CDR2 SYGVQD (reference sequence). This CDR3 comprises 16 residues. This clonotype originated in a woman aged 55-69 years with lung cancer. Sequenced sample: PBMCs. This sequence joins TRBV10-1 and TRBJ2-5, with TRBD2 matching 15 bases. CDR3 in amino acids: CASSAGLAGGQETQYF. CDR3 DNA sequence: TGCGCCAGCAGTGCCGGACTAGCGGGAGGGCAAGAGACCCAGTACTTC.